Following are 14 T cell receptor beta chains from one sample sequenced in a study of CD8+ T cells in alopecia areata. cDNA prepared by RNA extraction and subsequent reverse transcription served as the template for sequencing. Only in-frame clones appear in the TCRdb table, and some are missing; sequencing was by immunoSEQ multiplex PCR. The sample yields approximately 150,000 clones, 50% to 75% seen once. Treatment meaning: oral pan-JAK inhibitor, 5-10 mg twice daily. The sequenced sample was CD4+ T cells sorted from blood, obtained between weeks 55 and 65, from a patient treated with tofacitinib. All receptors come from a human donor with alopecia areata.

The gene calls are TRBV9 and TRBJ1-1; D uncertain. CDR3 length: 14 residues. The germline V gene encodes CDR1 SGDLS and CDR2 YYNGEE. The V end was cut by 2 bases, the J end by 4 bases, with 12 bases between. The CDR3 bases are TGTGCCAGCAGCGTCATTCAGGTGGGCACTGAAGCTTTCTTT. As protein: CASSVIQVGTEAFF.

In this sample, this clone turned up once. The V and J genes are TRBV6-6 and TRBJ1-2; D uncertain. CDR3 length: 14 residues. V lost 4 bases and J lost 7, with 16 bases in between. Germline V CDR1 and CDR2: MNHNY, SVGAGI (reference sequence). The CDR3 DNA is TGTGCCAGCAGTTTATCCAGGATGGCTGGTGGCTACACCTTC. Its translation: CASSLSRMAGGYTF.

This clone was counted at least ten times. The chain joins TRBV23-1 to TRBJ1-1; D is perhaps TRBD1 (6 bases). TRBV23-1 is known as an ORF, though its function is uncertain. Trimming shortened V by 2 bases and J by 8 bases, and 6 bases separated the two germline ends. CDR3 size: 11 residues. The DNA for the CDR3 is TGCGCCAGCAGTCAAGGACAGGAAGCTTTCTTT. It yields the protein CASSQGQEAFF.

The chain carries TRBV29-1 and TRBJ2-5; D might be TRBD2 (5 bases). Germline assignment: CDR1 SQVTM and CDR2 ANQGSEA. With 6 bases removed from V and 7 bases from J, the gap between germline ends came to 24 bases. The CDR3 is 15 amino acids. For the CDR3, the DNA is TGCAGCGTCACATCTACGGGCAGGTCCCGGGGGACCCAGTACTTC. It specifies CSVTSTGRSRGTQYF.

V gene TRBV30 combines with J gene TRBJ2-1, with 11 bases that match TRBD2. Germline values: CDR1 GTSNPN, CDR2 SVGIG (reference sequence). The CDR3 totals 15 residues. After removal of 0 bases from V and 15 bases from J, the junction contained 13 bases not matched to a gene. The CDR3 DNA follows: TGTGCCTGGAGTGTACCCGGACTAGCGGGCCTATACCTGTTCTTC. It encodes CAWSVPGLAGLYLFF.

This rearrangement joins TRBV4-2 to TRBJ1-1; D is uncertain. The CDR3 length is 15 residues. CDR1 LGHNA and CDR2 YNFKEQ come from the germline V gene. The V end lost 1 base, the J end lost 7 bases, and 16 bases lay between the germline ends. CDR3 nucleotide sequence: TGTGCCAGCAGCCAAGGGTCCGGGCACCAATTTGAAGCTTTCTTT. This gives the protein CASSQGSGHQFEAFF.

The V call is TRBV29-1, the J call TRBJ2-5; 8 nucleotides agree with TRBD2. Germline CDR1 reads SQVTM; CDR2 reads ANQGSEA. The CDR3 has 12 amino acids. The V and J ends lost 7 bases and 5 bases, in that order; junction bases with no gene match: 6. The CDR3 DNA follows: TGCAGCGCCCGGGGGGGCCGGGAGACCCAGTACTTC. Its translation is CSARGGRETQYF.

The V call is TRBV5-1, the J call TRBJ2-3, with no clear D. Germline CDR1 SGHRS, CDR2 YFSETQ. This CDR3 is 13 amino acids long. Trimming removed 0 bases from V and 2 bases from J, with 4 bases in between. The CDR3 DNA reads TGCGCCAGCAGCTTGGTAGTCACAGATACGCAGTATTTT. Encoded protein: CASSLVVTDTQYF.

CDR3 nucleotides: TGTGCCACCAGCAGTGAAGATCAGCCCCAGCATTTT. Translated, it gives CATSSEDQPQHF. V usage is TRBV15 and J usage is TRBJ1-5; no firm D call. V lost 3 bases, J lost 5 bases, and 5 bases lay in between. Germline V gene lookup returns CDR1 LNHNV and CDR2 YYDKDF (reference sequence). The CDR3 covers 12 residues.

This clone has a count of ten or more. The V and J genes are TRBV7-9 and TRBJ2-2; 10 bases match TRBD2. Germline values: CDR1 SEHNR, CDR2 FQNEAQ (reference sequence). J lost 9 bases, V lost 5 bases, and 6 bases had no gene match. The CDR3 covers 14 residues. The CDR3 protein is CASSAGTSAWELFF. CDR3 coding DNA: TGTGCCAGCAGCGCTGGGACTAGCGCCTGGGAGCTGTTTTTT.

Here the CDR3 DNA reads TGCAGCGTTATACGGGGCCGCGGTGCTGAAGCTTTCTTT. It translates to CSVIRGRGAEAFF. The chain combines TRBV29-1 with TRBJ1-1; tentative D call: TRBD1 (5 bases). The V end lost 5 bases, the J end lost 6 bases, and 16 bases lay between the germline ends. CDR1 SQVTM and CDR2 ANQGSEA come from the germline V gene. This CDR3 is 13 amino acids long.

In nucleotides, the CDR3 is TGTGCCTGGAGTTCGGTTGCAGGGAGCAATCAGCCCCAGCATTTT. Translating gives CAWSSVAGSNQPQHF. The chain carries TRBV30 and TRBJ1-5, with D perhaps TRBD1 (5 bases). V lost 2 bases, J lost 1 base, and 12 bases lay in between. Germline V gene data show CDR1 as GTSNPN and CDR2 as SVGIG (reference sequence). The CDR3 has 15 amino acids.

The chain is built from TRBV29-1 and TRBJ2-1; 7 bases match TRBD1. Germline values: CDR1 SQVTM, CDR2 ANQGSEA. With 7 bases clipped from V and 7 bases from J, the junction kept 13 bases outside the gene matches. This CDR3 region has 14 residues. DNA of the CDR3: TGCAGCGCCGGAAGCCCCAGGGGGAAGAATGAGCAGTTCTTC. Translating it yields CSAGSPRGKNEQFF.

The rearrangement joins TRBV30 to TRBJ2-7; possible D gene TRBD1, 5 bases. Trimming left V 7 bases short and J 2 bases short, with 12 bases between. The CDR3 runs 12 residues. Germline V gives CDR1 GTSNPN, CDR2 SVGIG (reference sequence). DNA of the CDR3: TGTGCCTCATTCAGGGTACCCTACGAGCAGTACTTC. Protein sequence: CASFRVPYEQYF.